The rows below give T cell receptor beta chains drawn from one sample of a study of shared clonotypes between healthy human individuals. This table comes from immunoSEQ multiplex PCR, and its TCRdb copy is limited to in-frame clones, with some not included. Among under 600,000 clones listed, less than 98% were seen once. Sequenced sample: naive CD4+ T cells sorted from blood. The receptors shown here come from a woman in her twenties or thirties in good health. Each CDR3 is given with its conserved first and last residue. Each record gives: clone size, CDR3 length, D gene, J gene, V gene, CDR3 protein, CDR3 DNA. The D gene is left open where the match is weak. Clone size appears in some rows only: once, few, many, or a class for an expanded clone.

NA 14 NA TRBJ1-1 TRBV5-4 CASTPGRANTEAFF TGTGCCAGCACCCCGGGACGAGCGAACACTGAAGCTTTCTTT
NA 15 NA TRBJ2-5 TRBV27 CASSRTNKGLETQYF TGTGCCAGCAGTCGAACCAACAAGGGTTTGGAGACCCAGTACTTC
NA 16 TRBD2 TRBJ2-3 TRBV5-1 CASSLIGTSGTDTQYF TGCGCCAGCAGCTTAATCGGGACTAGCGGCACAGATACGCAGTATTTT
NA 15 TRBD1 TRBJ1-1 TRBV19 CASRTPRGPSREAFF TGTGCCAGTAGAACACCCAGGGGGCCGAGCCGGGAAGCTTTCTTT
NA 14 NA TRBJ2-2 TRBV28 CASITGSWTGELFF TGTGCCAGCATTACAGGGAGCTGGACCGGGGAGCTGTTTTTT
NA 14 NA TRBJ1-2 TRBV6-5 CATSSPGRFKGYTF TGTGCCACGTCATCCCCGGGACGGTTTAAAGGCTACACCTTC
NA 12 TRBD2 TRBJ2-7 TRBV28 CASRAGLLEQYF TGTGCCAGCCGAGCGGGACTACTCGAGCAGTACTTC
NA 14 TRBD2 TRBJ2-5 TRBV5-1 CASGGSGFQETQYF TGCGCCAGCGGGGGTAGCGGGTTCCAAGAGACCCAGTACTTC
NA 17 TRBD2 TRBJ2-7 TRBV4-1 CASSQAERSGRAYEQYF TGCGCCAGCAGCCAAGCCGAACGTAGCGGGAGGGCGTACGAGCAGTACTTC
NA 14 NA TRBJ2-2 TRBV28 CASSPGLLPGELFF TGTGCCAGCAGTCCCGGGCTCTTGCCCGGGGAGCTGTTTTTT
NA 14 NA TRBJ2-5 TRBV10-2 CAASSRAVEETQYF TGCGCCGCCAGTTCCAGGGCGGTGGAGGAGACCCAGTACTTC
NA 13 NA TRBJ1-2 TRBV6-5 CASSGTEFYGYTF TGTGCCAGCAGCGGAACAGAATTCTATGGCTACACCTTC
NA 12 NA TRBJ1-1 TRBV30 CALGLVNTEAFF TGTGCCTTGGGACTGGTGAACACTGAAGCTTTCTTT
few 13 NA TRBJ1-2 TRBV28 CASSWDGNYGYTF TGTGCCAGCAGTTGGGACGGGAACTATGGCTACACCTTC
NA 16 NA TRBJ1-3 TRBV28 CASSQPGSLSGNTIYF TGTGCCAGCAGCCAACCGGGATCCCTCTCTGGAAACACCATATATTTT
NA 15 TRBD1 TRBJ1-2 TRBV6-5 CASKLTSGGSYGYTF TGTGCCAGCAAGTTAACATCAGGGGGCTCCTATGGCTACACCTTC
once 12 NA TRBJ1-1 TRBV7-9 CASSLEVSEAFF TGTGCCAGCAGCTTAGAGGTCTCTGAAGCTTTCTTT
NA 20 NA TRBJ2-3 TRBV29-1 CSVEGAGGWAREGSSDTQYF TGCAGCGTTGAAGGAGCGGGCGGCTGGGCCCGCGAAGGGTCCTCAGATACGCAGTATTTT
NA 13 NA TRBJ2-3 TRBV5-1 CASSLEQTDTQYF TGCGCCAGCAGCCTAGAGCAGACAGATACGCAGTATTTT
NA 17 TRBD2 TRBJ2-5 TRBV5-1 CASSPGTSGRRYETQYF TGCGCCAGCAGCCCAGGGACTAGCGGGAGGAGATACGAGACCCAGTACTTC
NA 14 NA TRBJ1-2 TRBV10-2 CASSESGRSYGYTF TGCGCCAGCAGTGAGTCTGGTCGATCCTATGGCTACACCTTC
NA 14 NA TRBJ2-1 TRBV6-1 CASSPNGDYNEQFF TGTGCCAGCAGCCCAAATGGAGATTACAATGAGCAGTTCTTC
NA 17 TRBD2 TRBJ2-7 TRBV5-5 CASSLASSGTSSYEQYF TGTGCCAGCAGCTTGGCAAGTAGCGGGACGAGCTCCTACGAGCAGTACTTC
NA 14 NA TRBJ2-1 TRBV9 CASSASGIYNEQFF TGTGCCAGCAGCGCGTCGGGGATTTACAATGAGCAGTTCTTC
NA 11 NA TRBJ2-5 TRBV10-2 CACRVGETQYF TGCGCTTGCAGGGTTGGGGAGACCCAGTACTTC
NA 12 NA TRBJ2-1 TRBV7-2 CASSLNRDQQFF TGTGCCAGCAGCTTAAACCGGGACCAGCAGTTCTTC
once 11 TRBD1 TRBJ2-7 TRBV20-1 CSAARGREQYF TGCAGTGCTGCCAGGGGGCGCGAGCAGTACTTC
NA 14 NA TRBJ2-7 TRBV7-2 CASSLGTWVGEQYF TGTGCCAGCAGCTTGGGGACATGGGTTGGGGAGCAGTACTTC
NA 17 TRBD2 TRBJ2-5 TRBV19 CASSNPGLAGGQETQYF TGTGCCAGTAGTAACCCCGGACTAGCGGGAGGCCAAGAGACCCAGTACTTC
NA 18 TRBD2 TRBJ2-3 TRBV28 CASSFFVVAGARSDTQYF TGTGCCAGCAGTTTTTTCGTAGTGGCGGGAGCGAGGTCAGATACGCAGTATTTT
NA 16 TRBD1 TRBJ1-5 TRBV28 CASSPGGAGGNQPQHF TGTGCCAGCAGCCCAGGGGGGGCAGGGGGGAATCAGCCCCAGCATTTT
NA 15 NA TRBJ1-1 TRBV6-5 CASSPVRRMNTEAFF TGTGCCAGCAGCCCGGTCAGGAGAATGAACACTGAAGCTTTCTTT
NA 16 TRBD1 TRBJ1-1 TRBV7-9 CASSSFGTGMNTEAFF TGTGCCAGCAGCTCTTTTGGGACAGGGATGAACACTGAAGCTTTCTTT
NA 16 NA TRBJ2-7 TRBV7-6 CASSFLGPGTTYEQYF TGTGCCAGCAGCTTCCTAGGTCCGGGAACCACCTACGAGCAGTACTTC
NA 15 NA TRBJ2-1 TRBV6-6 CASSYTGRLDNEQFF TGTGCCAGCAGTTACACCGGGCGACTCGACAATGAGCAGTTCTTC
NA 14 NA TRBJ2-7 TRBV9 CASSPQQGSYEQYF TGTGCCAGCAGCCCCCAGCAAGGGTCCTACGAGCAGTACTTC
NA 15 TRBD2 TRBJ2-7 TRBV7-3 CASSLMSSGSYEQYF TGTGCCAGCAGCTTAATGTCTAGCGGCTCCTACGAGCAGTACTTC
NA 14 TRBD2 TRBJ2-5 TRBV7-9 CASSNWGRVETQYF TGTGCCAGCAGTAATTGGGGGAGGGTCGAGACCCAGTACTTC
NA 16 TRBD1 TRBJ2-7 TRBV5-6 CASSRSPGQSSYEQYF TGTGCCAGCAGCCGCTCCCCGGGACAGAGCTCCTACGAGCAGTACTTC
NA 17 NA TRBJ2-3 TRBV6-1 CASSERVSPGGGDTQYF TGTGCCAGCAGTGAAAGGGTTAGCCCAGGAGGGGGAGATACGCAGTATTTT
NA 15 NA TRBJ2-1 TRBV6-1 CASTRGGNSYNEQFF TGTGCCAGCACCCGAGGGGGGAACTCCTACAATGAGCAGTTCTTC
NA 15 TRBD2 TRBJ2-7 TRBV7-9 CASSPRERESLEQYF TGTGCCAGCAGTCCTCGGGAGCGGGAATCGTTGGAGCAGTACTTC
NA 15 NA TRBJ2-1 TRBV18 CASSPPAVPYNEQFF TGTGCCAGCTCACCACCGGCGGTACCCTACAATGAGCAGTTCTTC
NA 14 TRBD2 TRBJ2-1 TRBV30 CAWSRSGSSIEQFF TGTGCCTGGAGTCGTAGCGGGAGTAGCATTGAGCAGTTCTTC
NA 11 NA TRBJ1-1 TRBV7-2 CASSFHTEAFF TGTGCCAGCAGCTTTCACACTGAAGCTTTCTTT
NA 16 NA TRBJ2-7 TRBV5-1 CASSPRAAGGTYEQYF TGCGCCAGCAGCCCAAGGGCAGCGGGTGGAACCTACGAGCAGTACTTC
NA 12 NA TRBJ1-2 TRBV5-6 CASSLAPGGYTF TGTGCCAGCAGCTTGGCTCCTGGCGGCTACACCTTC
NA 13 NA TRBJ2-5 TRBV19 CASSAGVQETQYF TGTGCCAGTAGTGCCGGGGTCCAAGAGACCCAGTACTTC
NA 16 TRBD1 TRBJ1-2 TRBV18 CASSSGQGEWGYGYTF TGTGCCAGCTCATCGGGACAGGGGGAATGGGGATATGGCTACACCTTC
NA 14 TRBD1 TRBJ1-4 TRBV6-6 CASSPGTGIEKLFF TGTGCCAGCAGTCCGGGGACAGGGATTGAAAAACTGTTTTTT
NA 15 NA TRBJ1-5 TRBV7-2 CASSLERAENQPQHF TGTGCCAGCAGCTTAGAAAGGGCGGAGAATCAGCCCCAGCATTTT
NA 14 NA TRBJ2-4 TRBV4-1 CASSQDPGTNIQYF TGCGCCAGCAGCCAAGATCCGGGGACCAACATTCAGTACTTC
NA 14 NA TRBJ2-3 TRBV18 CASRIAGSTDTQYF TGTGCCAGCAGAATCGCGGGTAGCACAGATACGCAGTATTTT
NA 15 TRBD1 TRBJ1-1 TRBV6-1 CASSDLGQVNTEAFF TGTGCCAGCAGTGACTTGGGACAGGTGAACACTGAAGCTTTCTTT
once 14 NA TRBJ2-4 TRBV5-1 CASSLGVSKNIQYF TGCGCCAGCAGCTTAGGAGTTTCCAAAAACATTCAGTACTTC